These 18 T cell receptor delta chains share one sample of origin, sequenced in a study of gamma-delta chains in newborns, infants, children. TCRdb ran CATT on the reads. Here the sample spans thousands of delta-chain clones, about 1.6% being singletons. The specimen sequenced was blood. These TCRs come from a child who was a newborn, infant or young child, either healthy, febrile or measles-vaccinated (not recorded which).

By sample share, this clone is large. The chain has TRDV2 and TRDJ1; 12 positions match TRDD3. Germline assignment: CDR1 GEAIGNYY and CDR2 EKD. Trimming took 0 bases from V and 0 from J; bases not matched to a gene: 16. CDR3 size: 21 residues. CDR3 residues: CACDTYPTKYWGIQYTDKLIF. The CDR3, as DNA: TGTGCCTGTGACACCTATCCTACGAAGTACTGGGGGATACAGTACACCGATAAACTCATCTTT.

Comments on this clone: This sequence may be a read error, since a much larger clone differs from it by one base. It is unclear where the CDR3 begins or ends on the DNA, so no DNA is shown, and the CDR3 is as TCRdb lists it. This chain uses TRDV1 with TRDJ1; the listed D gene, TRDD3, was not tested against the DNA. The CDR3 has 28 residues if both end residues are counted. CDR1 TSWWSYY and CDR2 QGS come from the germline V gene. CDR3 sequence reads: CALWEGRSYAWTPFFGPLLGDFTDKLIF.

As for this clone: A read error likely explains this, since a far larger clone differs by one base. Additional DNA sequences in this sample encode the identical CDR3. The CDR3 DNA is TGTGCCTGTGACACCGCTGGGGGCTTTCTTGCCGATAAACTCATCTTT. As protein: CACDTAGGFLADKLIF. V is TRDV2 and J is TRDJ1; 7 bases fit TRDD3. After removal of 0 bases from V and 3 bases from J, the junction contained 9 bases not matched to a gene. The CDR3 runs 16 residues. Germline CDR1 GEAIGNYY, CDR2 EKD.

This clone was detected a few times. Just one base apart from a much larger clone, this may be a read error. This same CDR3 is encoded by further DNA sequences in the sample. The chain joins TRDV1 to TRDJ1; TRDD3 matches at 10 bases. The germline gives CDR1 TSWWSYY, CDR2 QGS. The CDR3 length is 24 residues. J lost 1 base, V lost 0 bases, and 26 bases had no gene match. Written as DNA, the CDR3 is TGTGCTCTTGGGGAACTATTCCCCGATTTACTCCTACCGCTACTGGGGGATGGCACCGATAAACTCATCTTT. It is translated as CALGELFPDLLLPLLGDGTDKLIF.

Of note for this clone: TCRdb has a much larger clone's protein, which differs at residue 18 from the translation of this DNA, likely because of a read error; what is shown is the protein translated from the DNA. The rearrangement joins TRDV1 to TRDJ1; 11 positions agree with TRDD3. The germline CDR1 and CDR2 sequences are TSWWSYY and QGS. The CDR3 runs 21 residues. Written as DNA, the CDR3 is TGTGCTCTTGGGGAACCTCCCGCTCCGATGGGGGATACGCCTTACACCGATAGACTCATCTTT. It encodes CALGEPPAPMGDTPYTDRLIF.

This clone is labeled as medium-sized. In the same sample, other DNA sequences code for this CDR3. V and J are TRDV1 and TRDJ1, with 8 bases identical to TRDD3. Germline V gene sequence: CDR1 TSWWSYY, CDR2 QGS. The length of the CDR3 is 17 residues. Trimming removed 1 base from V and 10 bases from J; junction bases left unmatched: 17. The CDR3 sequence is CALGEPRVYWGDMGLIF. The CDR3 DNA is TGTGCTCTTGGGGAACCTCGTGTGTACTGGGGGGACATGGGACTCATCTTT.

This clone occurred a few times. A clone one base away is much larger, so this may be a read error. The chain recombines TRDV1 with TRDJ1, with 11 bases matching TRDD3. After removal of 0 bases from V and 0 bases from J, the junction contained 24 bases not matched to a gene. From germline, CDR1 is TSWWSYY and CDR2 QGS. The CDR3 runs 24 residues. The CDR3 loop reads CALGELYSYGTCYWGIKYTDKLIF. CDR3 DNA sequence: TGTGCTCTTGGGGAACTTTATTCCTACGGTACCTGTTACTGGGGGATAAAGTACACCGATAAACTCATCTTT.

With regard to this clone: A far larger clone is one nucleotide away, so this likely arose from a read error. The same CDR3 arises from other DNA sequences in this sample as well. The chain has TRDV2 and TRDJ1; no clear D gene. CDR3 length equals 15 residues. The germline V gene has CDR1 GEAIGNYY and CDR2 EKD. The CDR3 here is CACEYRRKGPDKLIF. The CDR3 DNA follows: TGTGCCTGTGAATACCGACGAAAGGGTCCCGATAAGCTCATCTTT.

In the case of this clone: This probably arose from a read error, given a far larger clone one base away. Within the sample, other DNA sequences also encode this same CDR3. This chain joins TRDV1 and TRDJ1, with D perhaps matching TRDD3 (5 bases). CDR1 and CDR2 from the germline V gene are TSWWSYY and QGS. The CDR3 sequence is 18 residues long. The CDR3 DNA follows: TGTGCTCTCGGGGAACTGGAACCTCCGCCTCACACGCCCGATAAACTCATCTTT. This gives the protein CALGELEPPPHTPDKLIF.

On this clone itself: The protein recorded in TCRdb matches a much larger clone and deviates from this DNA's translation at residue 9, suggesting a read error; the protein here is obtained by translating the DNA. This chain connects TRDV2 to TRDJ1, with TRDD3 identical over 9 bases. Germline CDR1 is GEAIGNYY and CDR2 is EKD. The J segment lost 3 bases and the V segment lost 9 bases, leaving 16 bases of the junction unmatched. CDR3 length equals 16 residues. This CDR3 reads CAIIAGIRGGADKLIF. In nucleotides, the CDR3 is TGTGCCATCATAGCGGGGATACGCGGTGGAGCCGATAAACTCATCTTT.

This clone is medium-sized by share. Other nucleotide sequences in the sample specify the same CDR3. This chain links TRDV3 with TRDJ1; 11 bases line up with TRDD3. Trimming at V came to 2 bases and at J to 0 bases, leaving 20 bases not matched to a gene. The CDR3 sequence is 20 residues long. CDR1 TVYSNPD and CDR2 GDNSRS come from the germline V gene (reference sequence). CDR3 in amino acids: CAFPPTFVGGYDGDTDKLIF. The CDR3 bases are TGTGCCTTTCCGCCCACGTTCGTTGGGGGATACGATGGGGACACCGATAAACTCATCTTT.

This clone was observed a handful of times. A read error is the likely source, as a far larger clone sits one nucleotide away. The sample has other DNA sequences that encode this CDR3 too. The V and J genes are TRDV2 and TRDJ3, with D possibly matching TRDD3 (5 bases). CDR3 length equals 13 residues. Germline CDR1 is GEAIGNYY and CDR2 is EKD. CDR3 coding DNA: TGTGCCTGCCCCCCCTGGGACACCCGCCAGATGTTTTTC. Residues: CACPPWDTRQMFF.

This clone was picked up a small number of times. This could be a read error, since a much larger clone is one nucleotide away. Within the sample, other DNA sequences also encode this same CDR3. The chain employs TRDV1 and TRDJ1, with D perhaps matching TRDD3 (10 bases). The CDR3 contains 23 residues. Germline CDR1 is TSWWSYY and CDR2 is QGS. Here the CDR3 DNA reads TGTGCTCTTGGGAAGCGGGCCTTCCTACCTATTACTGGGGGATCCCTCTACACCGACAAACTCATCTTT. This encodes CALGKRAFLPITGGSLYTDKLIF.

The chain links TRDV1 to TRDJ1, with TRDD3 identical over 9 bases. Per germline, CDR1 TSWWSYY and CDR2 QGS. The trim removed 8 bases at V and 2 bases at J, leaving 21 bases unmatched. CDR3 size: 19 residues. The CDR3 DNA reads TGTGCTCTTAGGAGGGCCTTCCCCGGGTTACTGGGGGAAACCGATAAACTCATCTTT. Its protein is CALRRAFPGLLGETDKLIF.

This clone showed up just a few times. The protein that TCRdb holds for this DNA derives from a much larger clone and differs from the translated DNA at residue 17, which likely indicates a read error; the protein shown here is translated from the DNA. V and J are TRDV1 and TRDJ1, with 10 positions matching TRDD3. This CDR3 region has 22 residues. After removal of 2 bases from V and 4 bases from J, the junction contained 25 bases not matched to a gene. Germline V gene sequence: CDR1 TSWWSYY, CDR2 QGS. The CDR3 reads CALGEVQSYPVGDTGYNDKLIF. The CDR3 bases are TGTGCTCTTGGGGAAGTCCAATCCTACCCAGTGGGGGATACAGGGTACAACGATAAACTCATCTTT.

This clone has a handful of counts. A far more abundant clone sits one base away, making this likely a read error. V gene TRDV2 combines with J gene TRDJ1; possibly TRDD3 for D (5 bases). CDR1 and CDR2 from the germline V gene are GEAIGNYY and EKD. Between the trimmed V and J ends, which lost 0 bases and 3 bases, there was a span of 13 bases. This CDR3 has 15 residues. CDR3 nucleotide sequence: TGTGCCTGTGACACCGGGGTGGGGTACGCCGATAAACTCATCTTT. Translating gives CACDTGVGYADKLIF.

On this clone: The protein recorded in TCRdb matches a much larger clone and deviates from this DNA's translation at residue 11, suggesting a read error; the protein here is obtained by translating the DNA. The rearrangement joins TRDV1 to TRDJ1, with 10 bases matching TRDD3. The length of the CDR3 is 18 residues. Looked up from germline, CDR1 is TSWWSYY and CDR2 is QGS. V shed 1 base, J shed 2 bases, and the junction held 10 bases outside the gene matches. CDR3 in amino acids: CALGEPGGYATLTDKLIF. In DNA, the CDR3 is TGTGCTCTTGGGGAACCAGGGGGATACGCGACCCTGACCGATAAACTCATCTTT.

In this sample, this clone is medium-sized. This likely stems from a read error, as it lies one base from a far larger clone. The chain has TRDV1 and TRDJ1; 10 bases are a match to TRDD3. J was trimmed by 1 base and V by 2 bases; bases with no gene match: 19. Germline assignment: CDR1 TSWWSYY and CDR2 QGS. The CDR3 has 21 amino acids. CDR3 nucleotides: TGTGCTCTTGGGGAAGTCCCTCTTTACTGGGGGATTTCGCGATCCACCGATAAACTCATCTTT. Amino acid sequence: CALGEVPLYWGISRSTDKLIF.